These T cell receptor beta chains were read from a single sample in a study of cytomegalovirus exposure and HLA in healthy donors. Sequencing used immunoSEQ multiplex PCR; TCRdb keeps in-frame clones, though not all of them. The sample contains 150,000 to 180,000 clones, under 80% of which appear only once. Sample: PBMCs. The origin of the receptors is a man younger than 45 in good health and CMV-seronegative. Both conserved end residues are part of each CDR3. The D gene is left open where the match is weak. Clone size appears in some rows only: once, few, many, or a class for an expanded clone.

D | size | J | V | DNA | CDR3
. | . | TRBJ1-4 | TRBV19 | TGTGCCAGTAGCCCCACCGCGGGGGATGAAAAACTGTTTTTT | CASSPTAGDEKLFF
. | few | TRBJ2-1 | TRBV6-4 | TGTGCCAGCAGTGCCCTACCCTTTAGCTCCTACAATGAGCAGTTCTTC | CASSALPFSSYNEQFF
. | . | TRBJ2-7 | TRBV5-4 | TGTGCCAGCAGCTTGGAGGGACGGGAGTCCTACGAGCAGTACTTC | CASSLEGRESYEQYF
TRBD1 | once | TRBJ1-2 | TRBV19 | TGTGCCAGTAGTTCCGGGACAGGGCAATCAGGATATGGCTACACCTTC | CASSSGTGQSGYGYTF
. | . | TRBJ1-5 | TRBV11-2 | TGTGCCAGCAGCCTGAGTTATAGCAATCAGCCCCAGCATTTT | CASSLSYSNQPQHF
TRBD1 | . | TRBJ2-7 | TRBV28 | TGTGCCAGCAGTTTATCCGAGACAGGGCGGAACGAGCAGTACTTC | CASSLSETGRNEQYF
TRBD2 | . | TRBJ2-3 | TRBV7-3 | TGTGCCAGCGCCCTAGCGGGGGTAGCAGATACGCAGTATTTT | CASALAGVADTQYF
TRBD1 | . | TRBJ2-7 | TRBV5-1 | TGCGCCAGCAGCCTCCGGACAGGGAACTACGAGCAGTACTTC | CASSLRTGNYEQYF
TRBD2 | . | TRBJ2-7 | TRBV6-5 | TGTGCCAGCAGTTCCGCGGGACTAGCAGAACAGTACTTC | CASSSAGLAEQYF
TRBD1 | . | TRBJ2-1 | TRBV19 | TGTGCCAGTAGTATTGTATGGGAACAGGGGGTCTACAATGAGCAGTTCTTC | CASSIVWEQGVYNEQFF
TRBD2 | once | TRBJ2-3 | TRBV5-4 | TGTGCCAGCAGCTTGGATCCTAGCGGGGGGCCAGATACGCAGTATTTT | CASSLDPSGGPDTQYF
. | once | TRBJ2-7 | TRBV2 | TGTGCCAGCAGTGGCCCCCCATGGGGGGACTCCTACGAGCAGTACTTC | CASSGPPWGDSYEQYF
TRBD2 | . | TRBJ2-3 | TRBV5-4 | TGTGCCAGCAGCTCCCCGACTAGCGGGGGGTTCTTCACAGATACGCAGTATTTT | CASSSPTSGGFFTDTQYF
. | . | TRBJ2-6 | TRBV2 | TGTGCCAGCAGTGAAGCGGTACAGCCCTACTCTGGGGCCAACGTCCTGACTTTC | CASSEAVQPYSGANVLTF
. | . | TRBJ1-4 | TRBV5-5 | TGTGCCAGCAGCTTGGTAGATGTGGGGGCCAACAGGAATGAAAAACTGTTTTTT | CASSLVDVGANRNEKLFF
. | . | TRBJ2-3 | TRBV7-3 | TGTGCCAGCAGCTTACTTGGGGGGACAGATACGCAGTATTTT | CASSLLGGTDTQYF
. | . | TRBJ1-1 | TRBV19 | TGTGCCAGTAGTATAGCTGGGACTCCCCGAGGGACTGAAGCTTTCTTT | CASSIAGTPRGTEAFF
TRBD1 | . | TRBJ1-1 | TRBV28 | TGTGCCAGCAGTTTATTTTGGACAGGGGATGAAGCTTTCTTT | CASSLFWTGDEAFF
TRBD2 | . | TRBJ2-7 | TRBV5-1 | TGCGCCAGCAGCTTGGGACTAGCCGAGGGGGAGCAGTACTTC | CASSLGLAEGEQYF
. | . | TRBJ1-2 | TRBV6-5 | TGTGCCAGCAGATCACAGGGCTGGGGCTACACCTTC | CASRSQGWGYTF
. | few | TRBJ1-5 | TRBV6-5 | TGTGCCAGCAGTTCCGGGGGAGATCAGCCCCAGCATTTT | CASSSGGDQPQHF
. | . | TRBJ1-2 | TRBV28 | TGTGCCAGCACTTGGACGGGGAGCCTCTATGGCTACACCTTC | CASTWTGSLYGYTF
TRBD1 | . | TRBJ1-6 | TRBV15 | TGTGCCACCAGCAGAATACAGGGGGCTGGGAATTCACCCCTCCACTTT | CATSRIQGAGNSPLHF
TRBD1 | few | TRBJ2-2 | TRBV30 | TGTGCCTGGAGTCGGGACAGGGGGTGGATGGGGGAGCTGTTTTTT | CAWSRDRGWMGELFF
TRBD1 | few | TRBJ1-2 | TRBV5-4 | TGTGCCAGCAGCGGAGACAGGGGTAACTATGGCTACACCTTC | CASSGDRGNYGYTF
. | . | TRBJ2-3 | TRBV2 | TGTGCCAGCAGTGCGTCAAGCATTAGCACAGATACGCAGTATTTT | CASSASSISTDTQYF
. | . | TRBJ1-5 | TRBV27 | TGTGCCAGCAGTTTAACGGGGGGGTACAGCAATCAGCCCCAGCATTTT | CASSLTGGYSNQPQHF